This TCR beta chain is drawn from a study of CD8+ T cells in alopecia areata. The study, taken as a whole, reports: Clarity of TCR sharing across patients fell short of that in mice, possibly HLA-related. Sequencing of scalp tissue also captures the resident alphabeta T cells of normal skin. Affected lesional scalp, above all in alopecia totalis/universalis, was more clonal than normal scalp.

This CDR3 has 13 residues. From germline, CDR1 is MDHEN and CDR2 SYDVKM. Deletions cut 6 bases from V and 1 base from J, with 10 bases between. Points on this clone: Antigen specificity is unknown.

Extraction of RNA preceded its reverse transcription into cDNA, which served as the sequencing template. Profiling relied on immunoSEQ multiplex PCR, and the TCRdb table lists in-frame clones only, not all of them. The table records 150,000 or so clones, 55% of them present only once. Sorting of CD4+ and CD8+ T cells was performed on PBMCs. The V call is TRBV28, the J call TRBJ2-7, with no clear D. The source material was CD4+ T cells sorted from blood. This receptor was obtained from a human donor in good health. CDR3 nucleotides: TGTGCCAGCAGCGTCAGGATATCCTACGAGCAGTACTTC. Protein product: CASSVRISYEQYF.